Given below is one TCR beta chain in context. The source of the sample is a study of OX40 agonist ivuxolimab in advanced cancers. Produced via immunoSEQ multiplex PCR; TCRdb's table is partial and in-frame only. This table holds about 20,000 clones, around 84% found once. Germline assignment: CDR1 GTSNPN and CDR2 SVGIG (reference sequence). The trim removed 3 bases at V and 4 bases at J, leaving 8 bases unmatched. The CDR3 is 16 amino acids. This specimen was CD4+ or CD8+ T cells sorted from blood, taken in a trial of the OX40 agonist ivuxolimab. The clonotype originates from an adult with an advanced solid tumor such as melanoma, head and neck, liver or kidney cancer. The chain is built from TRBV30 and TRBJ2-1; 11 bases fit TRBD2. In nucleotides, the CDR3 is TGTGCCTGGAGGTACCCAACTAGCGGGAGATACAATGAGCAGTTCTTC. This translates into CAWRYPTSGRYNEQFF.